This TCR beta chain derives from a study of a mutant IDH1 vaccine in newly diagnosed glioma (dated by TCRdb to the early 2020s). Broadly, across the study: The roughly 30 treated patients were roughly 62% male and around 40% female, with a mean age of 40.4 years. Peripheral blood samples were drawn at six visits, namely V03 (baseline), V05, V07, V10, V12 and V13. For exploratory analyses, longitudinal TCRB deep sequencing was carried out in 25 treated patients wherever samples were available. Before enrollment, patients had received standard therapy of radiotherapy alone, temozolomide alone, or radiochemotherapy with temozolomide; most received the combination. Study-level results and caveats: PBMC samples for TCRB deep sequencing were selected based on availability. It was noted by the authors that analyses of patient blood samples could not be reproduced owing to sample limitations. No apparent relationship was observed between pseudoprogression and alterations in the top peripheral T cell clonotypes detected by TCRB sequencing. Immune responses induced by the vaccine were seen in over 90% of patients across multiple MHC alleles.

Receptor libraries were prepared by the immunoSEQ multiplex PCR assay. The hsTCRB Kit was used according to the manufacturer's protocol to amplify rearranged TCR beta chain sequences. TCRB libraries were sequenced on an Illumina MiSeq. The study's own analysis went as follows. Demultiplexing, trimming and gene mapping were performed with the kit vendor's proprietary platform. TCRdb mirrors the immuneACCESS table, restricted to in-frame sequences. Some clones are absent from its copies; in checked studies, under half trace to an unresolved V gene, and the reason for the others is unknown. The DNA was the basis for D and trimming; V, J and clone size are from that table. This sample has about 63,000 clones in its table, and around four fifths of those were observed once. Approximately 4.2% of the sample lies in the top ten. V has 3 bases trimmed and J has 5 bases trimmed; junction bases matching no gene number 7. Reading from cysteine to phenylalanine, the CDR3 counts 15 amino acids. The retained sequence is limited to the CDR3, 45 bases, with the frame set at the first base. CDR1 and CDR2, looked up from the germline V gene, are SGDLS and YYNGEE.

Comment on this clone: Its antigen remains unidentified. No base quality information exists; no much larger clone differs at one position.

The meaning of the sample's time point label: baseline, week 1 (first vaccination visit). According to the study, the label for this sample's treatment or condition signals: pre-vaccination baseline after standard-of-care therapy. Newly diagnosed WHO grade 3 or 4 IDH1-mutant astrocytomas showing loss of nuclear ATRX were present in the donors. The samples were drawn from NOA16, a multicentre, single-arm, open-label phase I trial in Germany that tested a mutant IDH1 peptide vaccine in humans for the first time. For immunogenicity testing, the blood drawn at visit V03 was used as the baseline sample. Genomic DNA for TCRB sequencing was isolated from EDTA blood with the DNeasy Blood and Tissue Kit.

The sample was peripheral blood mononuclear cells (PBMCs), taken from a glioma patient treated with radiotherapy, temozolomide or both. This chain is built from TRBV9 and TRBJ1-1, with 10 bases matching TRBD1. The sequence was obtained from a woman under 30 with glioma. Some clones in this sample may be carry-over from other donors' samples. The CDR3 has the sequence CASSATGGRGTEAFF. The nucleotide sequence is TGTGCCAGCAGCGCGACAGGGGGCCGGGGGACTGAAGCTTTCTTT.